The 29 T cell receptor beta chains in this list originate from one sample, sequenced in a study of CD8 T cells in ankylosing spondylitis. TCRdb itself ran the 5' RACE reads through MiXCR, one entry per CDR3 protein. The sample lists 15,000 to 20,000 distinct CDR3 sequences; approximately 7.6% were seen once. Sequenced sample: blood. These TCRs come from a male donor with ankylosing spondylitis or in good health (not recorded which).

This clonotype was seen repeatedly, ten times or more. The chain employs TRBV20-1 and TRBJ1-1, with D perhaps TRBD1 (5 bases). Germline assignment: CDR1 DFQATT and CDR2 SNEGSKA (reference sequence). V was pared by 3 bases and J by 0 bases, with 14 bases between. The CDR3 is 15 residues long. The chain's CDR3 is CSASTPGPMNTEAFF. CDR3 DNA: TGCAGTGCTAGCACTCCGGGGCCTATGAACACTGAAGCTTTCTTT.

In its sample, this clonotype was seen many times. The V and J genes are TRBV12-3 or TRBV12-4 and TRBJ1-1; D not resolved. This CDR3 contains 15 residues. The V end lost 5 bases, the J end lost 0 bases, and 13 bases lay between the germline ends. CDR3 nucleotides: TGTGCCAGCAGTCTAAGTAGGTGGATGAACACTGAAGCTTTCTTT. Protein sequence: CASSLSRWMNTEAFF.

In this sample, this clonotype turned up many times. This chain uses TRBV20-1 with TRBJ1-5; D call uncertain. This CDR3 has 15 residues. Germline assignment: CDR1 DFQATT and CDR2 SNEGSKA (reference sequence). Between the trimmed V and J ends, which lost 0 bases and 6 bases, there was a span of 15 bases. The CDR3 DNA reads as TGCAGTGCTAGAGAATGGCCGGACGTGAGTCAGCCCCAGCATTTT. Its protein product is CSAREWPDVSQPQHF.

The chain joins TRBV19 to TRBJ2-3; possible D gene TRBD1, 6 bases. CDR1 LNHDA and CDR2 SQIVND come from the germline V gene (reference sequence). This CDR3 contains 13 residues. The V end lost 10 bases, the J end lost 4 bases, and 15 bases lay between the germline ends. CDR3 in DNA: TGTGCCACATCGGCAGGGGTTCCAGATACGCAGTATTTT. Protein product: CATSAGVPDTQYF.

This chain connects TRBV5-8 to TRBJ2-3, with 12 bases matching TRBD1. Unmatched junction bases numbered 5, after V lost 4 bases and J lost 5 bases. The CDR3 length is 15 residues. Germline CDR1 and CDR2: SGHTS and YDEGEE. CDR3 in DNA: TGTGCCAGCAGCACCGGGACAGGGGGCTTAGATACGCAGTATTTT. Its protein is CASSTGTGGLDTQYF.

This chain links TRBV28 with TRBJ2-1; the D gene is possibly TRBD1 (5 bases). The CDR3 runs to 11 residues. CDR1 MDHEN and CDR2 SYDVKM come from the germline V gene. Trimming removed 10 bases from V and 7 bases from J, with 11 bases in between. CDR3 DNA sequence: TGTGCCACTAAACAGGTTAATGAGCAGTTCTTC. Its protein product is CATKQVNEQFF. Filled out from reference TRBV28 and TRBJ2-1, the complete variable domain reads DVKVTQSSRYLVKRTGEKVFLECVQDMDHENMFWYRQDPGLGLRLIYFSYDVKMKEKGDIPEGYSVSREKKERFSLILESASTNQTSMYLCATKQVNEQFFGPGTRLTVL.

This clonotype was recorded at least ten times. The gene calls are TRBV7-6 and TRBJ2-1; no reliable D call. Germline lookup yields CDR1 SGHVS and CDR2 FNYEAQ. The CDR3 is 13 amino acids. Trimming took 0 bases from V and 10 from J, leaving 10 bases between them. CDR3 in DNA: TGTGCCAGCAGCTTAGCTTCAGACCCCGAGCAGTTCTTC. Residues: CASSLASDPEQFF. Complete variable domain (other parts from reference TRBV7-6 and TRBJ2-1): GAGVSQSPRYKVTKRGQDVALRCDPISGHVSLYWYRQALGQGPEFLTYFNYEAQQDKSGLPNDRFSAERPEGSISTLTIQRTEQRDSAMYRCASSLASDPEQFFGPGTRLTVL.

This clonotype was counted at least ten times. The genes are TRBV28 and TRBJ1-1, with D perhaps TRBD1 (5 bases). Germline V lookup: CDR1 MDHEN, CDR2 SYDVKM. The V and J ends lost 4 bases and 1 base respectively, with 7 bases between them. This CDR3 has 13 residues. CDR3 protein: CASSWGRNTEAFF. Written as DNA, the CDR3 is TGTGCCAGCAGTTGGGGACGGAACACTGAAGCTTTCTTT.

This clonotype ranks as medium-sized (0.01 to 0.1%). The chain carries TRBV20-1 and TRBJ1-1; 9 nucleotides match TRBD1. Per the germline V gene, CDR1 is DFQATT and CDR2 is SNEGSKA (reference sequence). V was clipped by 1 base and J by 3 bases; unmatched bases: 6. The CDR3 length is 15 residues. DNA for the CDR3: TGCAGTGCTAGAGCTTCGGACAGGGGTGACACTGAAGCTTTCTTT. It codes for CSARASDRGDTEAFF.

Ten or more counts support this clonotype. Here the CDR3 DNA reads TGCAGTGCTAGAGGTGGGGGGGGTTTCTACAATGAGCAGTTCTTC. This codes for CSARGGGGFYNEQFF. The chain links TRBV20-1 to TRBJ2-1, with TRBD2 matching 7 bases. The CDR3 extends over 15 amino acids. V was pared by 1 base and J by 3 bases, with 6 bases of the junction left unmatched. The V gene's germline CDR1 is DFQATT and CDR2 SNEGSKA (reference sequence).

This clonotype was counted only a few times. V usage is TRBV12-3 or TRBV12-4 and J usage is TRBJ2-2, with 10 positions matching TRBD1. V shed 8 bases and J 6 bases; nucleotides not matched to a gene: 9. The CDR3 spans 15 residues. The CDR3 region has the DNA TGTGCCAGCGGGGTCGGGACAGGGGTGTCCGGGGAGCTGTTTTTT. This translates into CASGVGTGVSGELFF.

This clonotype was detected ten times or more. CDR3 sequence reads: CASSLGTDTGELFF. The DNA of the CDR3 is TGTGCCAGCAGCCTGGGGACAGACACCGGGGAGCTGTTTTTT. The V and J genes are TRBV5-4 and TRBJ2-2, with 7 bases aligning to TRBD1. Trimming removed 4 bases from V and 3 bases from J; junction bases left unmatched: 3. Per the germline V gene, CDR1 is SGHNT and CDR2 is YYREEE (reference sequence). The CDR3 covers 14 residues.

This clonotype was seen a handful of times. The chain couples TRBV28 to TRBJ2-1; D is perhaps TRBD2 (5 bases). The germline CDR1 and CDR2 sequences are MDHEN and SYDVKM. CDR3 length: 15 residues. V lost 2 bases to trimming and J lost 3 bases, with 11 bases between them. The CDR3 sequence: CASSLSGAVYNEQFF. CDR3 bases: TGTGCCAGCAGTTTAAGCGGAGCCGTCTACAATGAGCAGTTCTTC.

This clonotype was observed many times. V is TRBV24-1 and J is TRBJ2-5, with D tentatively TRBD2 (6 bases). Trimming took 9 bases from V and 5 from J, leaving 18 bases between them. The CDR3 covers 14 residues. CDR1 and CDR2 (germline): KGHDR, SFDVKD. The CDR3 DNA reads TGTGCCACCGGGGGGTCCGAGGGAAGGGAGACCCAGTACTTC. Translating it yields CATGGSEGRETQYF.

This clonotype was seen only a few times. This CDR3 is CASSQRRRGGEQFF. Written as DNA, the CDR3 is TGTGCCAGCAGTCAGAGACGCAGGGGGGGTGAGCAGTTCTTC. The J gene is TRBJ2-1, the V gene TRBV12-3 or TRBV12-4, with D perhaps matching TRBD1 or TRBD2 (7 bases each). This CDR3 comprises 14 residues. The ends were cut back, 5 bases at V and 9 bases at J, with 17 bases in the middle.

This clonotype turned up a few times. V gene TRBV7-2 combines with J gene TRBJ1-1; possibly TRBD1 for D (6 bases). The germline V gene encodes CDR1 SGHTA and CDR2 FQGNSA. The V end lost 2 bases, the J end lost 5 bases, and 12 bases lay between the germline ends. The CDR3 is made up of 14 amino acids. CDR3 DNA: TGTGCCAGCAGCTTAAAGGGGGGAGGGACTGAAGCTTTCTTT. Translation gives CASSLKGGGTEAFF.

This clonotype appeared a few times. The chain combines TRBV20-1 with TRBJ1-5; D unresolved. The CDR3 runs 16 residues. The V gene's germline CDR1 is DFQATT and CDR2 SNEGSKA (reference sequence). V lost 0 bases and J 0 bases, leaving 12 bases between the germline ends. CDR3 in amino acids: CSARDKGGSSNQPQHF. The CDR3 DNA sequence: TGCAGTGCTAGAGATAAGGGCGGTTCTAGCAATCAGCCCCAGCATTTT.

This clonotype has only a few counts. The chain links TRBV6-6 to TRBJ2-3; 7 bases map to TRBD1. Trimming took 7 bases from V and 4 from J; bases not matched to a gene: 8. The germline gives CDR1 MNHNY, CDR2 SVGAGI (reference sequence). This CDR3 has 14 residues. DNA for the CDR3: TGTGCCAGCAACCGAGGGGGCGCGGCAGATACGCAGTATTTT. It codes for CASNRGGAADTQYF.

V gene TRBV14 combines with J gene TRBJ2-1, with 11 bases lining up with TRBD2. With V trimmed by 0 bases and J by 11 bases, 12 bases remained unmatched. Germline V gene sequence: CDR1 SGHDN, CDR2 FVKESK. The CDR3 runs to 17 residues. The CDR3 sequence: CASSQELGGLAGGKQFF. In DNA, the CDR3 is TGTGCCAGCAGCCAAGAATTAGGGGGGCTAGCGGGAGGAAAGCAGTTCTTC.

This clonotype was detected ten times or more. The chain couples TRBV2 to TRBJ2-7; the D is unclear. Germline V gene lookup returns CDR1 SNHLY and CDR2 FYNNEI. V was pared by 4 bases and J by 10 bases, with 11 bases between. The CDR3 is made up of 11 amino acids. CDR3 sequence reads: CASSGSLIQYF. As DNA, the CDR3 is TGTGCCAGCAGTGGCAGCCTCATCCAGTACTTC.

CDR3 nucleotide sequence: TGCAGTGCTAGCGGCCAGGTCCTCGGTCCAGATACGCAGTATTTT. This codes for CSASGQVLGPDTQYF. The J gene is TRBJ2-3, the V gene TRBV20-1; D gene unclear. Germline assignment: CDR1 DFQATT and CDR2 SNEGSKA (reference sequence). V shed 3 bases and J shed 4 bases, with 17 bases lying between them. CDR3 length: 15 amino acids.

The sample holds many counts of this clonotype. The chain has TRBV10-3 and TRBJ2-3; D is perhaps TRBD2 (6 bases). The CDR3 runs to 16 residues. V was shortened by 3 bases and J by 0 bases, with 13 bases between the two germline ends. Germline V gene sequence: CDR1 ENHRY, CDR2 SYGVKD. The CDR3 coding sequence is TGTGCCATCAGTGAACTAGCAGGAGCAAGCACAGATACGCAGTATTTT. Amino acid sequence: CAISELAGASTDTQYF.

This chain connects TRBV28 to TRBJ2-1, with D perhaps matching TRBD1 (5 bases). Trimming shortened V by 7 bases and J by 0 bases, and 19 bases separated the two germline ends. The V gene's germline CDR1 is MDHEN and CDR2 SYDVKM. This CDR3 is 17 amino acids long. CDR3 protein: CASIRRGLRSSYNEQFF. The CDR3 DNA follows: TGTGCCAGCATAAGAAGGGGCCTTAGAAGCTCCTACAATGAGCAGTTCTTC.

Many counts were recorded for this clonotype. V and J are TRBV28 and TRBJ2-1; D is undetermined. Germline lookup yields CDR1 MDHEN and CDR2 SYDVKM. V was shortened by 5 bases and J by 5 bases, with 13 bases between the two germline ends. There are 14 residues in the CDR3. The CDR3 is CASSRTPPNNEQFF. DNA for the CDR3: TGTGCCAGCAGTCGGACGCCACCCAACAATGAGCAGTTCTTC.

The chain is built from TRBV3-1 and TRBJ1-4; 8 bases map to TRBD1. V gave up 4 bases and J gave up 8 bases; unmatched junction bases: 9. Germline CDR1 LGHDT, CDR2 YNNKEL (reference sequence). This CDR3 has 15 amino acids. The CDR3 DNA sequence: TGTGCCAGCAGCCCACGCCGACAGGGGCGAGAAAAACTGTTTTTT. Amino acids: CASSPRRQGREKLFF.

This chain links TRBV7-2 with TRBJ2-3; no clear D gene. Trimming took off 4 bases at V and 0 bases at J, with 11 bases between the two ends. The CDR3 spans 15 residues. CDR1 and CDR2 from the germline V gene are SGHTA and FQGNSA. As DNA, the CDR3 is TGTGCCAGCAGCTCGGACGCTACTAGCACAGATACGCAGTATTTT. Amino acids: CASSSDATSTDTQYF.

The J gene is TRBJ2-3, the V gene TRBV29-1, with D possibly matching TRBD2 (5 bases). V was shortened by 3 bases and J by 4 bases, with 17 bases between the two germline ends. CDR1 and CDR2 (germline): SQVTM, ANQGSEA. This CDR3 contains 15 residues. CDR3 bases: TGCAGCGTTGAGTCAAGAACCGGGGTTGCAGATACGCAGTATTTT. This codes for CSVESRTGVADTQYF.

The chain recombines TRBV6-6 with TRBJ1-2; 8 bases map to TRBD1. Per germline, CDR1 MNHNY and CDR2 SVGAGI (reference sequence). This CDR3 is 15 amino acids long. Trimming at V came to 6 bases and at J to 2 bases, leaving 8 bases not matched to a gene. CDR3 DNA: TGTGCCAGCAGGGATGTCCGGGACAGGAACTATGGCTACACCTTC. The encoded protein is CASRDVRDRNYGYTF.

V is TRBV20-1 and J is TRBJ2-1, with 12 bases lining up with TRBD2. V lost 5 bases and J lost 9; bases outside the gene matches: 5. CDR1 and CDR2 from the germline V gene are DFQATT and SNEGSKA (reference sequence). The CDR3 consists of 13 residues. The DNA of the CDR3 is TGCAGTGCTGGACTAGCGGGACGGGGTGAGCAGTTCTTC. Its protein product is CSAGLAGRGEQFF.